A single sample is the source of the 11 T cell receptor beta chains below, sequenced in a study of immune cell composition in non-small cell lung cancer. The repertoire was sequenced with immunoSEQ multiplex PCR; TCRdb's copy has only in-frame clones and lacks some. The sample consists of several thousand clones, around 75% of them appearing once. Sequenced sample: lung tumor tissue. These receptors were collected from a human donor with non-small cell lung cancer.

V and J are TRBV6-6 and TRBJ1-2, with a tentative D call TRBD1 (5 bases). Germline V lookup: CDR1 MNHNY, CDR2 SVGAGI (reference sequence). With 2 bases removed from V and 4 bases from J, the gap between germline ends came to 11 bases. CDR3 length equals 14 residues. This CDR3 reads CASSYDWGVYGYTF. The CDR3 DNA reads as TGTGCCAGCAGTTACGATTGGGGGGTCTATGGCTACACCTTC.

This clone was detected a few times. This chain uses TRBV28 with TRBJ2-1; tentative D call: TRBD1 (5 bases). There are 15 residues in the CDR3. Germline-derived CDR1 and CDR2 are MDHEN and SYDVKM. Trimming pared 7 bases from V and 2 bases from J, leaving 15 bases between. The CDR3 DNA sequence: TGTGCCAGCAACTCAGGGTATTCGGCCTACAATGAGCAGTTCTTC. Translating gives CASNSGYSAYNEQFF.

V and J are TRBV9 and TRBJ2-7; 8 bases fit TRBD2. The germline V gene has CDR1 SGDLS and CDR2 YYNGEE. V trimming: 3 bases; J trimming: 3 bases; junction bases outside the gene matches: 8. The CDR3 sequence is 15 residues long. CDR3 sequence (DNA): TGTGCCAGCAGCGCACAGGCCGGGGGGGGCTACGAGCAGTACTTC. This gives the protein CASSAQAGGGYEQYF.

The chain combines TRBV10-2 with TRBJ1-2; D not resolved. This CDR3 is built from 14 residues. CDR1 and CDR2 (germline): WSHSY, SAAADI. V lost 5 bases, J lost 3 bases, and 13 bases lay in between. Here the CDR3 reads CASSPGGHDYGYTF. CDR3 DNA sequence: TGCGCCAGCAGTCCCGGCGGTCACGACTATGGCTACACCTTC.

This clone came up once. The chain couples TRBV2 to TRBJ2-1; 11 positions match TRBD1. V was pared by 5 bases and J by 6 bases, with 6 bases of the junction left unmatched. The length of the CDR3 is 15 residues. Germline V CDR1 and CDR2: SNHLY, FYNNEI. CDR3 coding DNA: TGTGCCAGCAGTTGGGGACAGGGGGGCCCCAATGAGCAGTTCTTC. Its protein is CASSWGQGGPNEQFF.

The gene calls are TRBV5-4 and TRBJ2-1; 9 bases line up with TRBD2. This CDR3 is built from 15 residues. Germline V CDR1 and CDR2: SGHNT, YYREEE (reference sequence). Trimming at V came to 0 bases and at J to 4 bases, leaving 2 bases not matched to a gene. CDR3 nucleotide sequence: TGTGCCAGCAGCTTGGGGCGGGAGGGTTACAATGAGCAGTTCTTC. The encoded protein is CASSLGREGYNEQFF.

The chain has TRBV21-1 and TRBJ1-5; the table's D gene call, TRBD1, was not cross checked with the DNA. TRBV21-1 is annotated as a pseudogene. The CDR3 covers 16 residues. This CDR3 reads CASSSRTGGCNQPQHF. DNA of the CDR3: TGTGCCAGCAGCTCTAGGACAGGGGGCTGTAATCAGCCCCAGCATTTT.

The chain is built from TRBV29-1 and TRBJ2-7; D is ambiguous. With 4 bases removed from V and 2 bases from J, the gap between germline ends came to 9 bases. Germline V gene lookup returns CDR1 SQVTM and CDR2 ANQGSEA. This CDR3 comprises 12 residues. CDR3 in DNA: TGCAGCGTTGCATCCGGAGCCTACGAGCAGTACTTC. Protein product: CSVASGAYEQYF.

The J gene is TRBJ2-7, the V gene TRBV19, with 11 bases lining up with TRBD2. CDR3 size: 16 residues. Germline trimming cut 4 bases from V and 2 bases from J; bases unmatched to any gene: 7. Germline-derived CDR1 and CDR2 are LNHDA and SQIVND (reference sequence). Here the CDR3 DNA reads TGTGCCAGTAGTAGAGCCTCTAGCGGGAGGACCTACGAGCAGTACTTC. Translation gives CASSRASSGRTYEQYF. The full variable domain, its missing parts supplied by reference TRBV19 and TRBJ2-7, is DGGITQSPKYLFRKEGQNVTLSCEQNLNHDAMYWYRQDPGQGLRLIYYSQIVNDFQKGDIAEGYSVSREKKESFPLTVTSAQKNPTAFYLCASSRASSGRTYEQYFGPGTRLTVT.

The gene calls are TRBV5-1 and TRBJ2-5; 10 nucleotides agree with TRBD2. Unmatched junction bases numbered 12, after V lost 4 bases and J lost 6 bases. The CDR3 has 16 amino acids. Germline CDR1 is SGHRS and CDR2 is YFSETQ. The CDR3 protein is CASSPDGTSVGQTQYF. In DNA, the CDR3 is TGCGCCAGCAGCCCCGACGGGACTAGCGTCGGCCAGACCCAGTACTTC. The whole variable domain, remainder taken from reference TRBV5-1 and TRBJ2-5, is KAGVTQTPRYLIKTRGQQVTLSCSPISGHRSVSWYQQTPGQGLQFLFEYFSETQRNKGNFPGRFSGRQFSNSRSEMNVSTLELGDSALYLCASSPDGTSVGQTQYFGPGTRLLVL.

V gene TRBV7-7 combines with J gene TRBJ1-3; D is unclear. The germline CDR1 and CDR2 sequences are SSHAT and FNYEAQ (reference sequence). Trimming shortened V by 2 bases and J by 3 bases, and 11 bases separated the two germline ends. The CDR3 has 15 residues. For the CDR3, the DNA is TGTGCCAGCAGCTTATCTTACGAGCTTGGAAACACCATATATTTT. It specifies CASSLSYELGNTIYF.